A selection of T cell receptor beta chains follows, all from one sample in a study of read filtering for tumor transcriptome and immune sequencing. MiXCR was run by TCRdb on the reads, yielding one entry per CDR3 protein. Here the sample spans 93,000 or so distinct CDR3 sequences, approximately 21% being singletons. The specimen was a population of CD138-negative cells sorted from bone marrow. The origin of the receptors is a donor aged 40 or older with multiple myeloma. Each CDR3 is given with its conserved first and last residue. The order of the fields is clone size, D gene, J gene, V gene, CDR3 DNA, CDR3 protein. A D gene is named only where the DNA matches it firmly. The listing skips clone size in some rows; elsewhere it reads once, few, many or a size class.

clone_size: many; d_call: NA; j_call: TRBJ1-1; v_call: TRBV18; cdr3_nt: TGTGCCAGCTCCCCGACACCGAACACTGAAGCTTTCTTT; cdr3_aa: CASSPTPNTEAFF
clone_size: few; d_call: NA; j_call: TRBJ1-1; v_call: TRBV2; cdr3_nt: TGTGCCAGCAGAGATAGACAGGCCCGGCGTGCTGAAGCTTTCTTT; cdr3_aa: CASRDRQARRAEAFF
clone_size: NA; d_call: NA; j_call: TRBJ1-5; v_call: TRBV9; cdr3_nt: TGTGCCAGCAGCGGCGGGGTCGACCCCACGCAGCCCCAGCATTTT; cdr3_aa: CASSGGVDPTQPQHF
clone_size: many; d_call: TRBD1; j_call: TRBJ2-6; v_call: TRBV4-1; cdr3_nt: TGCGCCAGCAGTCTGGGACAGGCCCGGGCTGGGGCCAACGTCCTGACTTTC; cdr3_aa: CASSLGQARAGANVLTF
clone_size: NA; d_call: NA; j_call: TRBJ1-1; v_call: TRBV12-3/TRBV12-4; cdr3_nt: TGTGCCAGCAGTTTTGCCGGGGGTGAAGCTTTCTTT; cdr3_aa: CASSFAGGEAFF
clone_size: many; d_call: TRBD2; j_call: TRBJ2-3; v_call: TRBV5-1; cdr3_nt: TGCGCCAGCAGCTTAGGGACTAGCGGGGACACAGATACGCAGTATTTT; cdr3_aa: CASSLGTSGDTDTQYF
clone_size: many; d_call: TRBD1; j_call: TRBJ2-1; v_call: TRBV19; cdr3_nt: TGTGCCAGTAGTAGTTGGGACAGGGACGATGAGCAGTTCTTC; cdr3_aa: CASSSWDRDDEQFF
clone_size: many; d_call: TRBD2; j_call: TRBJ2-1; v_call: TRBV29-1; cdr3_nt: TGCAGCGTCGACGATGGGACTAGCGGGGGTAATGAGCAGTTCTTC; cdr3_aa: CSVDDGTSGGNEQFF
clone_size: many; d_call: NA; j_call: TRBJ1-1; v_call: TRBV6-2/TRBV6-3; cdr3_nt: TGTGCCAGCAGGCGGGACGGAGGGAACACTGAAGCTTTCTTT; cdr3_aa: CASRRDGGNTEAFF
clone_size: many; d_call: NA; j_call: TRBJ2-3; v_call: TRBV9; cdr3_nt: TGTGCCAGCAGCGCCCACCGGAGGGGCACAGATACGCAGTATTTT; cdr3_aa: CASSAHRRGTDTQYF
clone_size: many; d_call: TRBD1; j_call: TRBJ2-3; v_call: TRBV29-1; cdr3_nt: TGCAGCTTCGGGACAGGGGGCCATACGCAGTATTTT; cdr3_aa: CSFGTGGHTQYF
clone_size: many; d_call: TRBD2; j_call: TRBJ2-5; v_call: TRBV5-1; cdr3_nt: TGCGCCAGCAGCTGGAGCACTAGCGACCAAGAGACCCAGTACTTC; cdr3_aa: CASSWSTSDQETQYF
clone_size: many; d_call: TRBD2; j_call: TRBJ2-7; v_call: TRBV11-2; cdr3_nt: TGTGCCAGCAGCTCCAGACTAGCGGGTCCTTACGAGCAGTACTTC; cdr3_aa: CASSSRLAGPYEQYF
clone_size: NA; d_call: NA; j_call: TRBJ2-1; v_call: TRBV20-1; cdr3_nt: TGCAGTGCTAACATAGTAGAGGGGGATGAGCAGTTCTTC; cdr3_aa: CSANIVEGDEQFF
clone_size: NA; d_call: NA; j_call: TRBJ2-7; v_call: TRBV27; cdr3_nt: TGTGCCAGCAGAACTATTGGGGTACCCCCGTACTTC; cdr3_aa: CASRTIGVPPYF
clone_size: few; d_call: NA; j_call: TRBJ2-3; v_call: TRBV5-4; cdr3_nt: TGTGCCAGCAGCTTAAACGGGGCCCGACCAGATACGCAGTATTTT; cdr3_aa: CASSLNGARPDTQYF
clone_size: many; d_call: NA; j_call: TRBJ1-1; v_call: TRBV28; cdr3_nt: TGTGCCAGCACCGACTCAACAGGGATTCGAGCTGAAGCTTTCTTT; cdr3_aa: CASTDSTGIRAEAFF
clone_size: many; d_call: TRBD1; j_call: TRBJ2-3; v_call: TRBV10-3; cdr3_nt: TGTGCCATCAGTCCCGGGACAGGGGGCTACACAGATACGCAGTATTTT; cdr3_aa: CAISPGTGGYTDTQYF
clone_size: many; d_call: TRBD1; j_call: TRBJ1-1; v_call: TRBV6-2/TRBV6-3; cdr3_nt: TGTGCCAGCAGCGTCACAGGGGTGAGCACTGAAGCTTTCTTT; cdr3_aa: CASSVTGVSTEAFF
clone_size: many; d_call: TRBD1; j_call: TRBJ1-1; v_call: TRBV18; cdr3_nt: TGTGCCAGCTCATCCGACAGGGGGCGATTGACTGAAGCTTTCTTT; cdr3_aa: CASSSDRGRLTEAFF
clone_size: NA; d_call: TRBD2; j_call: TRBJ2-5; v_call: TRBV11-3; cdr3_nt: TGTGCCAGCAGAGGTAGTGGGACTAGTAGAGATGAGCAGTACTTC; cdr3_aa: CASRGSGTSRDEQYF
clone_size: NA; d_call: NA; j_call: TRBJ2-2; v_call: TRBV7-2; cdr3_nt: TGTGCCAGCAGCGCAATGGGACCTATCACCGGGGAGCTGTTTTTT; cdr3_aa: CASSAMGPITGELFF
clone_size: NA; d_call: NA; j_call: TRBJ2-5; v_call: TRBV18; cdr3_nt: TGTGCCAGCTCATCGTCGCTAGCGGAGACCCAGTACTTC; cdr3_aa: CASSSSLAETQYF
clone_size: many; d_call: NA; j_call: TRBJ2-2; v_call: TRBV5-1; cdr3_nt: TGCGCCAGCAGCACTGGGACGACCTACACCGGGGAGCTGTTTTTT; cdr3_aa: CASSTGTTYTGELFF
clone_size: many; d_call: NA; j_call: TRBJ2-5; v_call: TRBV2; cdr3_nt: TGTGCCAGCAGTGTTAGGGATGCGGGGACCCAGTACTTC; cdr3_aa: CASSVRDAGTQYF
clone_size: few; d_call: TRBD2; j_call: TRBJ2-7; v_call: TRBV28; cdr3_nt: TGTGCCAGCAGTGCCCGTGGGACTAGCCACGAGCAGTACTTC; cdr3_aa: CASSARGTSHEQYF
clone_size: many; d_call: NA; j_call: TRBJ2-1; v_call: TRBV10-3; cdr3_nt: TGTGCCATCAGTGTCGGGACAAACAGGTACAATGAGCAGTTCTTC; cdr3_aa: CAISVGTNRYNEQFF
clone_size: few; d_call: NA; j_call: TRBJ1-1; v_call: TRBV28; cdr3_nt: TGTGCCAGCAGTTTGAGTGGGCTTATGAACACTGAAGCTTTCTTT; cdr3_aa: CASSLSGLMNTEAFF
clone_size: many; d_call: NA; j_call: TRBJ2-7; v_call: TRBV3-1; cdr3_nt: TGTGCCAGCAGCCCGAGGGGAAGGCTAGTCCACGAGCAGTACTTC; cdr3_aa: CASSPRGRLVHEQYF
clone_size: many; d_call: TRBD1; j_call: TRBJ1-1; v_call: TRBV14; cdr3_nt: TGTGCCAGCAGCCAGGACAGGGGCGTCACTGAAGCTTTCTTT; cdr3_aa: CASSQDRGVTEAFF
clone_size: many; d_call: TRBD1; j_call: TRBJ2-1; v_call: TRBV5-5; cdr3_nt: TGTGCCAGCAGCTTCCGGGACAGATACAATGAGCAGTTCTTC; cdr3_aa: CASSFRDRYNEQFF
clone_size: NA; d_call: NA; j_call: TRBJ1-5; v_call: TRBV28; cdr3_nt: TGTGCCAGCAGTTTATCGGCAGGGCGTAATCAGCCCCAGCATTTT; cdr3_aa: CASSLSAGRNQPQHF
clone_size: many; d_call: NA; j_call: TRBJ1-4; v_call: TRBV6-1; cdr3_nt: TGTGCCAGCAGAGCCGGGACAACTAATGAAAAACTGTTTTTT; cdr3_aa: CASRAGTTNEKLFF
clone_size: NA; d_call: NA; j_call: TRBJ2-7; v_call: TRBV18; cdr3_nt: TGTGCCAGCTCATCCGGGCCTTCCTACGAGCAGCACTTC; cdr3_aa: CASSSGPSYEQHF
clone_size: many; d_call: NA; j_call: TRBJ1-1; v_call: TRBV20-1; cdr3_nt: TGCAGTGCTGTCGATATCCATGGCACTGAAGCTTTCTTT; cdr3_aa: CSAVDIHGTEAFF
clone_size: many; d_call: NA; j_call: TRBJ2-1; v_call: TRBV4-1; cdr3_nt: TGCGCCAGCAGCCAACCGACCCCCTACAATGAGCAGTTCTTC; cdr3_aa: CASSQPTPYNEQFF
clone_size: many; d_call: NA; j_call: TRBJ1-1; v_call: TRBV5-1; cdr3_nt: TGCGCCAGCAGCTTCCAGGGGCAGGGCACTGAAGCTTTCTTT; cdr3_aa: CASSFQGQGTEAFF
clone_size: NA; d_call: NA; j_call: TRBJ1-3; v_call: TRBV29-1; cdr3_nt: TGCAGCGTGATCCGGGGACGGGGCAACACCATATATTTT; cdr3_aa: CSVIRGRGNTIYF
clone_size: many; d_call: NA; j_call: TRBJ2-1; v_call: TRBV7-3; cdr3_nt: TGTGCCAGCGGAGACTATCTGGGTGAGCAGTTCTTC; cdr3_aa: CASGDYLGEQFF
clone_size: few; d_call: NA; j_call: TRBJ2-5; v_call: TRBV18; cdr3_nt: TGTGCCAGCTCACTCACCTCCCGCAGCCCGGAGGAGACCCAGTACTTC; cdr3_aa: CASSLTSRSPEETQYF
clone_size: few; d_call: TRBD2; j_call: TRBJ2-3; v_call: TRBV5-1; cdr3_nt: TGCGCCAGCAGCTTTTTAGGAGCGGGGGCCGGCACAGATACGCAGTATTTT; cdr3_aa: CASSFLGAGAGTDTQYF
clone_size: many; d_call: NA; j_call: TRBJ2-1; v_call: TRBV27; cdr3_nt: TGTGCCAGCAGTTTACACCCGATTTCAAATGAGCAGTTCTTC; cdr3_aa: CASSLHPISNEQFF
clone_size: NA; d_call: NA; j_call: TRBJ1-4; v_call: TRBV7-9; cdr3_nt: TGTGCCACCCGACAGACAACTAATGAAAAACTGTTTTTT; cdr3_aa: CATRQTTNEKLFF
clone_size: many; d_call: TRBD1; j_call: TRBJ1-2; v_call: TRBV7-9; cdr3_nt: TGTGCCAGCAGCCGGACAGGGATTACCTATGGCTACACCTTC; cdr3_aa: CASSRTGITYGYTF
clone_size: many; d_call: TRBD1; j_call: TRBJ1-1; v_call: TRBV5-1; cdr3_nt: TGCGCCAGCAGCGCCCGGGACAGAAAAATCGGGAGCACTGAAGCTTTCTTT; cdr3_aa: CASSARDRKIGSTEAFF
clone_size: many; d_call: NA; j_call: TRBJ2-2; v_call: TRBV28; cdr3_nt: TGTGCCAGCAGTTTCAGGGGAACCGGGGAGCTGTTTTTT; cdr3_aa: CASSFRGTGELFF
clone_size: few; d_call: NA; j_call: TRBJ2-5; v_call: TRBV2; cdr3_nt: TGTGCCAGCAGTGAGCAGACAGGTGCCGGGGAGACCCAGTACTTC; cdr3_aa: CASSEQTGAGETQYF
clone_size: many; d_call: NA; j_call: TRBJ1-4; v_call: TRBV20-1; cdr3_nt: TGCAGTGCTCTAGGGACATCTAATGAAAAACTGTTTTTT; cdr3_aa: CSALGTSNEKLFF